This T cell receptor beta chain was found in a study of CD8+ T cells in alopecia areata. For the study at large: C3H/HeJ graft donors with spontaneous alopecia, aged about 6-12 months, supplied skin that was transplanted onto female C3H/HeJ mice aged about 6-10 weeks. Whole-study results and caveats: Resident alphabeta T-cell populations of normal skin are likewise subject to sequencing in scalp samples. Relative to normal scalp, lesional scalp, especially alopecia totalis/universalis, showed higher clonality. Although TCR sharing was seen in mice, sharing across patients was less clear, possibly for HLA-related reasons.

The sorting of pooled cutaneous lymph node cells relied on CD4, CD8alpha, NKG2D, NKG2ACE and other markers. The CDR3 contains 13 residues. Per germline, CDR1 FNHDT and CDR2 SITEND (reference sequence). After isolation, RNA underwent reverse transcription to generate cDNA as the sequencing template. Sequenced by immunoSEQ multiplex PCR; TCRdb stores in-frame clones only, minus some. The sample has around 290,000 clones, none seen only once; the top ten hold 1.2%. There are a few counts of this clone. Its antigen is unidentified. Mouse gene names apply. The read stops 4 residues short of the end of the CDR3; the missing end is completed from the germline J gene.

What was sequenced was CD4+ T cells sorted from a lymph node. The chain uses TRBV19 and TRBJ2-7; 10 bases match TRBD1. This receptor was identified in a C3H/HeJ mouse with alopecia areata. Mouse strain MHC haplotype: H2-k. The sequenced part of the CDR3 DNA is TGTGCCTCTATCCGGGACAGGGGAGAT. Amino acid sequence: CASIRDRGD. The whole CDR3 reads CASIRDRGDEQYF.